This T cell receptor (beta chain) is drawn from a study of blood T cell repertoires in COVID-19. As for the study in general: There were acute and convalescent COVID-19 samples, and they came from the United States, Italy and Spain. The analysed material was cDNA or gDNA that came from T cells, B-cell-depleted T cells, or PBMCs.

Per the original data handling: It was from reference gene primer amplification that nucleated cell counts were estimated. Profiled with immunoSEQ multiplex PCR; TCRdb holds only in-frame clones, not every one. The DNA gave D and trimming, while V, J and clone size come from that table. The table has under 80,000 clones, approximately 86% seen once. This CDR3 region has 15 residues. The germline V gene has CDR1 MDHEN and CDR2 SYDVKM. Trimming at V came to 6 bases and at J to 3 bases, leaving 6 bases not matched to a gene. The sequence derives from a man in his sixties or seventies with acute or convalescent COVID-19. This chain links TRBV28 with TRBJ1-4; 8 bases match TRBD1. The specimen sequenced was peripheral blood. This CDR3 is CASSPLGQANEKLFF. In nucleotides, the CDR3 is TGTGCCAGCAGCCCACTGGGACAGGCTAATGAAAAACTGTTTTTT.